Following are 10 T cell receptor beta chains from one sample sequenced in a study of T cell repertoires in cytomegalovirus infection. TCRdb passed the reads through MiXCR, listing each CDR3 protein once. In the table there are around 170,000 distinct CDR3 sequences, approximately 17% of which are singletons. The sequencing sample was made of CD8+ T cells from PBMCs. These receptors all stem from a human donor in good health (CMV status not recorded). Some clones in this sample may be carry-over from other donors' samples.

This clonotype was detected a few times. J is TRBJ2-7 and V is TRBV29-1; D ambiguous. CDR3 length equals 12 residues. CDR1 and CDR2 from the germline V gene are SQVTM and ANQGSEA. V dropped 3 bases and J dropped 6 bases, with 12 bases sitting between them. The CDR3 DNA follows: TGCAGCGTTGATATTGGGTCGGGCGAGCAGTACTTC. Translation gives CSVDIGSGEQYF.

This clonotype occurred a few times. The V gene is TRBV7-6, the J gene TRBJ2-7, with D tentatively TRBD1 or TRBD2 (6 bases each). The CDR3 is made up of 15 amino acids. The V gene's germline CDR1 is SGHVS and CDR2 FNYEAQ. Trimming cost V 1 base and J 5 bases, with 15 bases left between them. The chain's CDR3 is CASSLEGGPLDEQYF. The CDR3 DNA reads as TGTGCCAGCAGCTTAGAAGGGGGGCCCCTAGACGAGCAGTACTTC. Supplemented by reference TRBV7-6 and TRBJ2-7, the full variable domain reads GAGVSQSPRYKVTKRGQDVALRCDPISGHVSLYWYRQALGQGPEFLTYFNYEAQQDKSGLPNDRFSAERPEGSISTLTIQRTEQRDSAMYRCASSLEGGPLDEQYFGPGTRLTVT.

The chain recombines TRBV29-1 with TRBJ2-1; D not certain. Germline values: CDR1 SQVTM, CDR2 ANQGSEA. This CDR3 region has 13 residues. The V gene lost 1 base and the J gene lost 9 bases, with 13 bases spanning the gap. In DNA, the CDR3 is TGCAGCGTTGAAGTTGGTAGGGTCCGTGAGCAGTTCTTC. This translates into CSVEVGRVREQFF.

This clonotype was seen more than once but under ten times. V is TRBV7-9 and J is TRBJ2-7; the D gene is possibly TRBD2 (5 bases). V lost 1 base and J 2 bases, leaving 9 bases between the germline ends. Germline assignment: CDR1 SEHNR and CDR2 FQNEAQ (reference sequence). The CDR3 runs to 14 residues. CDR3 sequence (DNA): TGTGCCAGCAGCTTAGGGACTCAAGCCTACGAGCAGTACTTC. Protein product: CASSLGTQAYEQYF. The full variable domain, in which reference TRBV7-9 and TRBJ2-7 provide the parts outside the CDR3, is DTGVSQNPRHKITKRGQNVTFRCDPISEHNRLYWYRQTLGQGPEFLTYFQNEAQLEKSRLLSDRFSAERPKGSFSTLEIQRTEQGDSAMYLCASSLGTQAYEQYFGPGTRLTVT.

The CDR3 DNA reads TGCAGTGCCCGGTCCCCGCTCGGTGCAACTAATGAAAAACTGTTTTTT. It specifies CSARSPLGATNEKLFF. V gene TRBV20-1 combines with J gene TRBJ1-4; D gene unclear. Trimming left V 6 bases short and J 0 bases short, with 17 bases between. The CDR3 consists of 16 residues. Germline-derived CDR1 and CDR2 are DFQATT and SNEGSKA (reference sequence).

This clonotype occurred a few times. This CDR3 is CASSFNPPTYNEQFF. The CDR3 nucleotides read TGTGCCAGCAGTTTCAACCCTCCAACCTACAATGAGCAGTTCTTC. The chain combines TRBV28 with TRBJ2-1; D uncertain. Between the trimmed V and J ends, which lost 3 bases and 2 bases, there was a span of 11 bases. Germline CDR1 MDHEN, CDR2 SYDVKM. This CDR3 has 15 amino acids.

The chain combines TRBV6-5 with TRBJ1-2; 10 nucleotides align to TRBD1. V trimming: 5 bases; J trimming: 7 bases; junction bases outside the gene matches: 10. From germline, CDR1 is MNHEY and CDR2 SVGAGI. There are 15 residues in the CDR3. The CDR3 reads CASSHTGQGVVGYTF. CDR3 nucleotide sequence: TGTGCCAGCAGTCACACAGGACAGGGGGTTGTTGGCTACACCTTC.

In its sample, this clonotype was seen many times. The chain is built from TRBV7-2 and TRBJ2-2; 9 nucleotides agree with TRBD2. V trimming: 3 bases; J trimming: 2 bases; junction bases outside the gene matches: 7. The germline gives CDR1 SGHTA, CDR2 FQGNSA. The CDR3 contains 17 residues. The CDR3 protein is CASSFPLAGRNTGELFF. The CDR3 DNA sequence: TGTGCCAGCAGCTTTCCCCTAGCGGGGAGAAACACCGGGGAGCTGTTTTTT.

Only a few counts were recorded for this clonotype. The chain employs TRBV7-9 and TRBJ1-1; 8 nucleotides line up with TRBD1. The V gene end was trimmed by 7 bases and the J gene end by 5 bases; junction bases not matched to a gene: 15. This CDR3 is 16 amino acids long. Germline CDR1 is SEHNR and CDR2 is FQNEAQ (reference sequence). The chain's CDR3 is CASTEGAGGVRTEAFF. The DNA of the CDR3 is TGTGCCAGCACCGAGGGCGCAGGGGGCGTGAGGACTGAAGCTTTCTTT.

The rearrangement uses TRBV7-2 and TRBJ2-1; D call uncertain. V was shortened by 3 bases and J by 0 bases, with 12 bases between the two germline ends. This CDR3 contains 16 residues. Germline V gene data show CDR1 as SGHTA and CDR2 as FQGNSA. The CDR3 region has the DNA TGTGCCAGCAGCTTCCCAGCTCGGGTCTCCTACAATGAGCAGTTCTTC. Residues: CASSFPARVSYNEQFF.